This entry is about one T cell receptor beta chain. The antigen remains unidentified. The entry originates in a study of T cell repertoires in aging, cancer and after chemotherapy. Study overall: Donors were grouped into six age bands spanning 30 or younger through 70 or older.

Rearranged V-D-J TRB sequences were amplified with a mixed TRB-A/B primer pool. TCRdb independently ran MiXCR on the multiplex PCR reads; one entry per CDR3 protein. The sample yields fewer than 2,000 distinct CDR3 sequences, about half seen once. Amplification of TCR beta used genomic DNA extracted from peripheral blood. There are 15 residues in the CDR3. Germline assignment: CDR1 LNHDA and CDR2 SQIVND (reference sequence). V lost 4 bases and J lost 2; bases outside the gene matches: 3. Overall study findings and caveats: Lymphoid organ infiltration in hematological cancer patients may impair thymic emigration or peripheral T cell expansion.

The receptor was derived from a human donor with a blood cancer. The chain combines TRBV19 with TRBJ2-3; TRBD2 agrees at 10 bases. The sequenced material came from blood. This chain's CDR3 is CASSRLAGDTDTQYF. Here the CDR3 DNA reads TGTGCCAGTAGTAGGCTAGCGGGGGACACAGATACGCAGTATTTT.